The following is a TCR beta chain sequence with its context. The germline V and J ends were trimmed by 3 bases and 7 bases, with 11 bases remaining between them. Germline CDR1 SGHRS, CDR2 YFSETQ. CDR3 length: 13 amino acids. This sample was taken from a study of T cells after yellow fever vaccination. For TCR, cDNA came from 5'RACE template switching, which added a universal primer site and UMIs. TCRdb passed the 5' RACE reads through MiXCR, listing each CDR3 protein once. The sample has fewer than 400,000 distinct CDR3 sequences; about 10% are singletons. This TCR derives from a man in his late teens or twenties who received the YFV17D yellow fever vaccine. V usage is TRBV5-1 and J usage is TRBJ2-1; TRBD2 is a possible D gene (6 bases). Sequencing used CD4+ T cells sorted from PBMCs, obtained 45 days after the yellow fever booster vaccination. CDR3 nucleotide sequence: TGCGCCAGCAGCTATCCCGGGGGAAATGAGCAGTTCTTC. Translated, it gives CASSYPGGNEQFF.